The 26 T cell receptor beta chains below come from one sample, sequenced in a study of technical replicates of blood from several donors. TCRdb's copy holds only in-frame clones and misses some; the assay was immunoSEQ multiplex PCR. The sample records approximately 79,000 clones, 75% to 95% being singletons. The sample comprised T cells isolated from PBMCs. Receptors were obtained from a human donor in good health.

The rearrangement joins TRBV5-4 to TRBJ1-1; 8 nucleotides line up with TRBD1. The CDR3 has 14 residues. CDR1 and CDR2 from the germline V gene are SGHNT and YYREEE (reference sequence). J lost 4 bases, V lost 2 bases, and 4 bases had no gene match. DNA for the CDR3: TGTGCCAGCAGCTTTACAGGGGGGAGCACTGAAGCTTTCTTT. Protein product: CASSFTGGSTEAFF.

The rearrangement links TRBV7-2 to TRBJ1-4, with D perhaps TRBD1 (6 bases). The ends were cut back, 7 bases at V and 3 bases at J, with 18 bases in the middle. The CDR3 is 16 residues long. Germline V gene lookup returns CDR1 SGHTA and CDR2 FQGNSA. In DNA form, the CDR3 reads TGTGCCAGCACCTCTGAGTCTGGACAGTCTAATGAAAAACTGTTTTTT. It codes for CASTSESGQSNEKLFF.

The chain is built from TRBV4-1 and TRBJ1-1; D might be TRBD1 (5 bases). Germline CDR1 reads MGHRA; CDR2 reads YSYEKL. This CDR3 has 15 residues. V lost 1 base and J lost 2, with 11 bases in between. In DNA, the CDR3 is TGCGCCAGCAGCCAAGGGTTAGGACAAAACACTGAAGCTTTCTTT. Translated: CASSQGLGQNTEAFF.

V is TRBV6-5 and J is TRBJ1-2, with 9 bases that match TRBD1. V gave up 6 bases and J gave up 6 bases; unmatched junction bases: 5. The germline V gene encodes CDR1 MNHEY and CDR2 SVGAGI. The CDR3 loop spans 13 amino acids. CDR3 amino acids: CASSRDREDGYTF. The DNA for the CDR3 is TGTGCCAGCAGCCGGGACAGGGAAGATGGCTACACCTTC.

This chain connects TRBV11-2 to TRBJ1-1; 8 bases line up with TRBD1. The CDR3 loop spans 13 amino acids. V lost 5 bases and J lost 4; bases outside the gene matches: 3. Germline-derived CDR1 and CDR2 are SGHAT and FQNNGV. The CDR3 sequence: CASSPQGATEAFF. Here the CDR3 DNA reads TGTGCCAGCAGCCCTCAGGGGGCCACTGAAGCTTTCTTT.

The rearrangement joins TRBV11-2 to TRBJ2-5; D is uncertain. V dropped 0 bases and J dropped 7 bases, with 15 bases sitting between them. CDR3 length equals 15 residues. The germline gives CDR1 SGHAT, CDR2 FQNNGV. DNA for the CDR3: TGTGCCAGCAGCTTAGATCTCTACGAAACCGGGACCCAGTACTTC. It encodes CASSLDLYETGTQYF.

Only one count was recorded for this clone. This sequence joins TRBV10-3 and TRBJ2-3, with 9 bases lining up with TRBD2. The CDR3 loop spans 16 amino acids. J lost 5 bases, V lost 6 bases, and 12 bases had no gene match. Germline CDR1 ENHRY, CDR2 SYGVKD. CDR3 region: CAISEMTSGSQDTQYF. The CDR3 DNA sequence: TGTGCCATCAGCGAAATGACTAGCGGTTCCCAAGATACGCAGTATTTT.

V usage is TRBV30 and J usage is TRBJ1-2, with 7 bases aligning to TRBD1. There are 14 residues in the CDR3. Germline V gene data show CDR1 as GTSNPN and CDR2 as SVGIG (reference sequence). After removal of 2 bases from V and 0 bases from J, the junction contained 3 bases not matched to a gene. The CDR3 reads CAWSSGTANYGYTF. As DNA, the CDR3 is TGTGCCTGGAGTTCCGGGACAGCTAACTATGGCTACACCTTC.

This chain links TRBV6-4 with TRBJ1-4; 7 bases fit TRBD1. The CDR3 runs 15 residues. After removal of 6 bases from V and 4 bases from J, the junction contained 8 bases not matched to a gene. Looked up from germline, CDR1 is MRHNA and CDR2 is SNTAGT. The CDR3 loop is CASRSTGVINEKLFF. The CDR3, as DNA: TGTGCCAGCAGATCTACAGGGGTCATTAATGAAAAACTGTTTTTT.

The genes are TRBV5-6 and TRBJ2-7, with 8 bases fitting TRBD1. Unmatched junction bases numbered 5, after V lost 4 bases and J lost 2 bases. Per the germline V gene, CDR1 is SGHDT and CDR2 is YYEEEE. CDR3 length equals 14 residues. CDR3 DNA sequence: TGTGCCAGCAGCCTCGGGACAGGAGCCTACGAGCAGTACTTC. This gives the protein CASSLGTGAYEQYF. The full variable domain, rest sourced from reference TRBV5-6 and TRBJ2-7, is DAGVTQSPTHLIKTRGQQVTLRCSPKSGHDTVSWYQQALGQGPQFIFQYYEEEERQRGNFPDRFSGHQFPNYSSELNVNALLLGDSALYLCASSLGTGAYEQYFGPGTRLTVT.

This chain links TRBV28 with TRBJ1-1; TRBD1 might be the D (6 bases). Germline values: CDR1 MDHEN, CDR2 SYDVKM. The CDR3 contains 13 residues. Deletions cut 4 bases from V and 4 bases from J, with 10 bases between. CDR3 residues: CASSSGHPTEAFF. CDR3 sequence (DNA): TGTGCCAGCAGTTCGGGACACCCCACTGAAGCTTTCTTT.

This chain uses TRBV19 with TRBJ1-2; D is unresolved. This CDR3 region has 15 residues. Trimming took off 9 bases at V and 2 bases at J, with 19 bases between the two ends. CDR1 LNHDA and CDR2 SQIVND come from the germline V gene (reference sequence). CDR3 sequence (DNA): TGTGCCAGCACCCTGGTCCGGGAGATAAACTATGGCTACACCTTC. Translation: CASTLVREINYGYTF. Drawing the rest from reference TRBV19 and TRBJ1-2, the complete variable domain is DGGITQSPKYLFRKEGQNVTLSCEQNLNHDAMYWYRQDPGQGLRLIYYSQIVNDFQKGDIAEGYSVSREKKESFPLTVTSAQKNPTAFYLCASTLVREINYGYTFGSGTRLTVV.

The V and J genes are TRBV7-6 and TRBJ2-1, with D possibly matching TRBD2 (5 bases). The CDR3 is made up of 15 amino acids. Germline values: CDR1 SGHVS, CDR2 FNYEAQ. The V end was cut by 1 base, the J end by 8 bases, with 15 bases between. CDR3 nucleotides: TGTGCCAGCAGCTTAGGCCTAGCATCGGTGGATGAGCAGTTCTTC. Amino acids: CASSLGLASVDEQFF.

CDR3 sequence: CAVRDRGFSRGSQPQHF. DNA for the CDR3: TGTGCCGTTCGGGACAGGGGGTTTTCTCGAGGAAGTCAGCCCCAGCATTTT. The J gene is TRBJ1-5, the V gene TRBV28; TRBD1 matches at 11 bases. CDR3 size: 17 residues. Germline-derived CDR1 and CDR2 are MDHEN and SYDVKM. V gave up 11 bases and J gave up 6 bases; unmatched junction bases: 18.

In its sample, this clone was seen once. The chain combines TRBV25-1 with TRBJ2-3; TRBD1 is a possible D gene (6 bases). V lost 4 bases, J lost 4 bases, and 9 bases lay in between. Germline V gene data show CDR1 as MGHDK and CDR2 as SYGVNS. This CDR3 has 13 amino acids. The chain's CDR3 is CASSGQVADTQYF. As DNA, the CDR3 is TGTGCCAGCAGTGGACAGGTCGCAGATACGCAGTATTTT.

The chain uses TRBV27 and TRBJ1-4, with a weak D call TRBD1 (6 bases). The CDR3 length is 14 residues. Trimming pared 6 bases from V and 3 bases from J, leaving 11 bases between. Germline V CDR1 and CDR2: MNHEY, SMNVEV (reference sequence). CDR3 loop: CASRAGVANEKLFF. CDR3 nucleotide sequence: TGTGCCAGCAGGGCAGGGGTTGCTAATGAAAAACTGTTTTTT.

J is TRBJ2-7 and V is TRBV18, with 9 positions matching TRBD1. The germline V gene encodes CDR1 KGHSH and CDR2 LQKENI. The ends lost 6 bases at V and 2 bases at J; junction bases unmatched: 5. CDR3 length equals 14 residues. In nucleotides, the CDR3 is TGTGCCAGCTCGCCCGGGACAGGGACCTACGAGCAGTACTTC. Encoded protein: CASSPGTGTYEQYF.

This clone was detected only a few times. The rearrangement joins TRBV28 to TRBJ2-7; maybe TRBD1 (5 bases). CDR3 length: 14 amino acids. Germline V gene sequence: CDR1 MDHEN, CDR2 SYDVKM. V shed 6 bases and J shed 1 base, with 13 bases lying between them. CDR3 nucleotides: TGTGCCAGCAGGCCCCCAGACAGATCCTACGAGCAGTACTTC. Translating it yields CASRPPDRSYEQYF.

The chain links TRBV5-4 to TRBJ2-7; 11 nucleotides agree with TRBD1. This CDR3 has 13 amino acids. Trimming removed 0 bases from V and 10 bases from J; junction bases left unmatched: 3. Germline lookup yields CDR1 SGHNT and CDR2 YYREEE (reference sequence). CDR3 DNA sequence: TGTGCCAGCAGCTTGGCGGGACAGGGGGTTCAGTACTTC. It specifies CASSLAGQGVQYF.

V usage is TRBV7-2 and J usage is TRBJ2-4; TRBD2 agrees at 10 bases. The J segment lost 9 bases and the V segment lost 3 bases, leaving 2 bases of the junction unmatched. The CDR3 is 13 amino acids. The germline gives CDR1 SGHTA, CDR2 FQGNSA. The DNA of the CDR3 is TGTGCCAGCAGCTTGGGACTAGCGCCCATTCAGTACTTC. Translating gives CASSLGLAPIQYF.

The V and J genes are TRBV9 and TRBJ2-7, with D unclear. The CDR3 has 14 amino acids. V gave up 2 bases and J gave up 0 bases, with 9 bases separating them. Germline CDR1 is SGDLS and CDR2 is YYNGEE. CDR3: CASSVGRPSYEQYF. The DNA of the CDR3 is TGTGCCAGCAGCGTGGGCAGGCCCTCCTACGAGCAGTACTTC.

This chain uses TRBV7-8 with TRBJ2-3; 11 bases match TRBD2. CDR1 and CDR2 (germline): SGHVS, FQNEAQ. This CDR3 contains 17 residues. Trimming cost V 5 bases and J 8 bases; bases outside gene matches: 15. CDR3 amino acids: CASSPSGTSGLIGTQYF. CDR3 nucleotide sequence: TGTGCCAGCAGCCCCTCCGGGACTAGCGGTTTGATAGGTACGCAGTATTTT.

V gene TRBV7-3 combines with J gene TRBJ1-1, with a weak D call TRBD1 (6 bases). Germline V gene lookup returns CDR1 SGHTA and CDR2 FQGTGA. Trimming left V 5 bases short and J 6 bases short, with 22 bases between. This CDR3 region has 16 residues. The CDR3: CASSPRTDLFLAEAFF. The CDR3 bases are TGTGCCAGCAGCCCCCGGACAGATCTGTTTCTAGCTGAAGCTTTCTTT.

V usage is TRBV9 and J usage is TRBJ2-2; 12 bases match TRBD1. J gave up 7 bases and V 3 bases, and 4 bases lay outside the gene matches. The CDR3 length is 15 residues. The germline gives CDR1 SGDLS, CDR2 YYNGEE. The CDR3 sequence: CASSGDRGRVGELFF. The CDR3 region has the DNA TGTGCCAGCAGCGGGGACAGGGGGCGCGTCGGGGAGCTGTTTTTT.

This rearrangement joins TRBV5-3 to TRBJ2-7; 11 positions match TRBD2. TRBV5-3 is labeled an ORF, and its function is uncertain. Trimming took 4 bases from V and 7 from J; bases not matched to a gene: 7. This CDR3 comprises 14 residues. The CDR3 sequence: CARSTLLAGVEQYF. DNA of the CDR3: TGTGCCAGAAGCACCCTACTAGCGGGAGTTGAGCAGTACTTC.

The chain carries TRBV4-3 and TRBJ2-7; D uncertain. The CDR3 runs to 14 residues. Trimming cost V 5 bases and J 7 bases, with 18 bases left between them. Germline CDR1 LGHNA, CDR2 YSLEER. CDR3 DNA: TGCGCCAGCAGCACCCGGCTACTTCACGGGGAGCAGTACTTC. This encodes CASSTRLLHGEQYF.